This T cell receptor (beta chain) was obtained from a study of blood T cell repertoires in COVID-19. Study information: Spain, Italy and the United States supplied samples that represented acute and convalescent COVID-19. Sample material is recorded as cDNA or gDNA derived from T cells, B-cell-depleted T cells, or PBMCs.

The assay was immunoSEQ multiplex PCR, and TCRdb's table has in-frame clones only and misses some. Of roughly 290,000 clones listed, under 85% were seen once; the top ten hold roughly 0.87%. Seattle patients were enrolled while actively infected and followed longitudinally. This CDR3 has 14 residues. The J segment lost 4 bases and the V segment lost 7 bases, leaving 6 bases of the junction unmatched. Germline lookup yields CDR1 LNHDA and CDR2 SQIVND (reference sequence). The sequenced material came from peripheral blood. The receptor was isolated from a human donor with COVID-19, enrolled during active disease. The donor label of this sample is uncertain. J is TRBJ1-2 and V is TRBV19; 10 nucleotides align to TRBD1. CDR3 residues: CASTGQGEVYGYTF. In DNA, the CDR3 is TGTGCCAGTACCGGACAGGGGGAAGTCTATGGCTACACCTTC.